The clone carrying this T cell receptor beta chain was counted many times. cDNA molecules, individually, were tagged with unique molecular identifiers. MiXCR, run by TCRdb on the 5' RACE reads, gives a single entry per CDR3 protein. The data contain roughly 28,000 distinct CDR3 sequences, about 4.1% of them singletons. This specimen belongs to a study of early T cells in non-severe SARS-CoV-2 infection. Study-wide background: Sequencing input comprised bulk RNA from unsorted whole blood; chain pairing was not available.

Trimming at V came to 6 bases and at J to 4 bases, leaving 7 bases not matched to a gene. The CDR3 extends over 15 amino acids. Specimen: whole blood. This clonotype originated in an adult who was a healthcare worker with PCR-confirmed SARS-CoV-2 infection or an uninfected control (not recorded which). The chain couples TRBV12-3 or TRBV12-4 to TRBJ2-1; 9 positions match TRBD2. The CDR3 DNA reads TGTGCCAGCAGACCGACTAGCGGTGGGTACAATGAGCAGTTCTTC. It yields the protein CASRPTSGGYNEQFF.